Listed below are T cell receptor beta chains from one sample, sequenced in a study of CD8 T cells in ankylosing spondylitis. From the 5' RACE reads, TCRdb called clonotypes with MiXCR, one entry per CDR3 protein. This table holds fewer than 400,000 distinct CDR3 sequences, around 24% found once. Sequenced input: blood, either unsorted or a sorted T cell fraction (not recorded which). These receptors originate from a male donor with ankylosing spondylitis. Each CDR3 is given with its conserved first and last residue. Each record gives: J gene, clone size, D gene, V gene, CDR3 DNA, CDR3 protein. D genes are given only for firm matches. Size values are once, few and many counts, or a class for expanded clones, and some rows have none.

J: TRBJ2-7; size: few; D: TRBD1; V: TRBV5-1; DNA: TGCGCCAGCAGCTTCCGGGACAGGGAATACGAGCAGTACTTC; CDR3: CASSFRDREYEQYF
J: TRBJ2-2; size: .; D: TRBD1; V: TRBV24-1; DNA: TGTGCCACCAGTGACCGACGGACAGGAGACACCGGGGAGCTGTTTTTT; CDR3: CATSDRRTGDTGELFF
J: TRBJ2-7; size: few; D: TRBD2; V: TRBV20-1; DNA: TGCAGTGCGTCACCGGGACTAGCCGAGTACGAGCAGTACTTC; CDR3: CSASPGLAEYEQYF
J: TRBJ1-1; size: .; D: TRBD1; V: TRBV4-1; DNA: TGCGCCAGCAGCCTCCTCGGGTTTACAGGGGCTGAAGCTTTCTTT; CDR3: CASSLLGFTGAEAFF
J: TRBJ2-1; size: many; D: .; V: TRBV29-1; DNA: TGCAGCGTTGAAGAAATGAGGAACTACAATGAGCAGTTCTTC; CDR3: CSVEEMRNYNEQFF
J: TRBJ2-5; size: .; D: .; V: TRBV10-3; DNA: TGTGCCATCAGTGACGTACGGATAAAGGTCGAGACCCAGTACTTC; CDR3: CAISDVRIKVETQYF
J: TRBJ2-3; size: .; D: TRBD1; V: TRBV28; DNA: TGTGCCAGCAGTGGCCCCCGGACAGGGGGAGATACGCAGTATTTT; CDR3: CASSGPRTGGDTQYF
J: TRBJ2-3; size: .; D: TRBD1; V: TRBV5-1; DNA: TGCGCCAGCAGCTTAACGCCGGGACAGGTTCCAGATACGCAGTATTTT; CDR3: CASSLTPGQVPDTQYF
J: TRBJ2-1; size: .; D: .; V: TRBV7-2; DNA: TGTGCCAGCAGCCAACCTTCAGTCTACAATGAGCAGTTCTTC; CDR3: CASSQPSVYNEQFF
J: TRBJ2-5; size: few; D: .; V: TRBV12-3/TRBV12-4; DNA: TGTGCCAGCAGGTTGACTATCCGAGAGACCCAGTACTTC; CDR3: CASRLTIRETQYF
J: TRBJ2-3; size: .; D: .; V: TRBV11-2; DNA: TGTGCCAGCAGCACCCAGTGGATTACAGATACGCAGTATTTT; CDR3: CASSTQWITDTQYF
J: TRBJ2-2; size: few; D: TRBD2; V: TRBV20-1; DNA: TGCAGTGTGGAGCGGGAGGTCTCGAACACCGGGGAGCTGTTTTTT; CDR3: CSVEREVSNTGELFF
J: TRBJ2-1; size: .; D: TRBD2; V: TRBV20-1; DNA: TGCAGTGCTAGAGATTCTAGCGGGAAGGGAACCTACAATGAGCAGTTCTTC; CDR3: CSARDSSGKGTYNEQFF
J: TRBJ2-5; size: few; D: TRBD1; V: TRBV28; DNA: TGTGCCAGCAGACATGGACAGGGGCGAGAGACCCAGTACTTC; CDR3: CASRHGQGRETQYF
J: TRBJ2-1; size: .; D: .; V: TRBV5-1; DNA: TGCGCCAGCAGCTTCGAGCGGAGAACCTACATAGATGAGCAGTTCTTC; CDR3: CASSFERRTYIDEQFF
J: TRBJ1-5; size: few; D: .; V: TRBV20-1; DNA: TGCAGTGCCATTGACAGCTTCAATCAGCCCCAGCATTTT; CDR3: CSAIDSFNQPQHF
J: TRBJ2-3; size: few; D: .; V: TRBV29-1; DNA: TGCAGCGTTGGGTTGCATTCTAGCACAGATACGCAGTATTTT; CDR3: CSVGLHSSTDTQYF
J: TRBJ2-1; size: many; D: TRBD2; V: TRBV5-1; DNA: TGCGCCAGCAGCTTGCCGGGACTAGCGGGAGGAAATGAGCAGTTCTTC; CDR3: CASSLPGLAGGNEQFF
J: TRBJ2-1; size: .; D: .; V: TRBV28; DNA: TGTGCCAGCAGACAACCCGGGACGGAACGGGATGAGCAGTTCTTC; CDR3: CASRQPGTERDEQFF
J: TRBJ2-7; size: .; D: .; V: TRBV20-1; DNA: TGCAGTGCTGCATTGGTAGCGGCGAACGACCCCTACGAGCAGTACTTC; CDR3: CSAALVAANDPYEQYF
J: TRBJ1-1; size: .; D: TRBD1; V: TRBV29-1; DNA: TGCAGCGTTCCACAACCGGGACAGGGGAATGAAGCTTTCTTT; CDR3: CSVPQPGQGNEAFF
J: TRBJ2-1; size: few; D: TRBD2; V: TRBV24-1; DNA: TGTGCCACCAGTGATTTAGGAGGGACTAGCGATTACAATGAGCAGTTCTTC; CDR3: CATSDLGGTSDYNEQFF
J: TRBJ2-1; size: .; D: .; V: TRBV14; DNA: TGTGCCAGCAGCCAAGATTGGGTGAGCTCCTACAATGAGCAGTTCTTC; CDR3: CASSQDWVSSYNEQFF
J: TRBJ2-4; size: .; D: .; V: TRBV5-1; DNA: TGCGCCAGCAGCCCCACCCAACTAGCCAAAAACATTCAGTACTTC; CDR3: CASSPTQLAKNIQYF
J: TRBJ2-5; size: .; D: .; V: TRBV5-5; DNA: TGTGCCAGCAGCTTGGAACTACTTCAAGAGACCCAGTACTTC; CDR3: CASSLELLQETQYF
J: TRBJ2-7; size: .; D: TRBD2; V: TRBV14; DNA: TGTGCCAGCAGCCCTGGCCTAGCGGGGACGGTAAGCTCCTACGAGCAGTACTTC; CDR3: CASSPGLAGTVSSYEQYF
J: TRBJ2-7; size: .; D: .; V: TRBV7-2; DNA: TGTGCCAGCAGTTCCGCCGGGGGCGGGACTTCCTACGAGCAGTACTTC; CDR3: CASSSAGGGTSYEQYF
J: TRBJ2-2; size: .; D: .; V: TRBV5-4; DNA: TGTGCCAGCAGCCCTGGAACTTGCGGTGCTGGCGGGGAGCTGTTTTTT; CDR3: CASSPGTCGAGGELFF
J: TRBJ2-1; size: .; D: TRBD2; V: TRBV30; DNA: TGTGCCTGGAGTGTGGGACTACAAACATACAATGAGCAGTTCTTC; CDR3: CAWSVGLQTYNEQFF
J: TRBJ2-7; size: .; D: .; V: TRBV11-2; DNA: TGTGCCAGCAGCTTAGTAATGGGCACTGCAGCACATTCCTACGAGCAGTACTTC; CDR3: CASSLVMGTAAHSYEQYF
J: TRBJ1-4; size: .; D: .; V: TRBV5-1; DNA: TGCGCCAGCAGCTTGGCGTGGATGAGGGGGACAACTAATGAAAAACTGTTTTTT; CDR3: CASSLAWMRGTTNEKLFF
J: TRBJ2-4; size: few; D: .; V: TRBV12-5; DNA: TGTGCTAGTGGCGCCCCCTTAGCGGAGGTAGACATTCAGTACTTC; CDR3: CASGAPLAEVDIQYF
J: TRBJ2-3; size: few; D: TRBD1; V: TRBV10-3; DNA: TGTGCCATCAGTGAGGCCAGGGGGACAGATACGCAGTATTTT; CDR3: CAISEARGTDTQYF
J: TRBJ2-1; size: .; D: TRBD2; V: TRBV7-6; DNA: TGTGCCAGCAGCTTAAGGGGGACTAGCGGGAGGACCTCCTACAATGAGCAGTTCTTC; CDR3: CASSLRGTSGRTSYNEQFF
J: TRBJ2-7; size: few; D: TRBD2; V: TRBV3-1; DNA: TGTGCCAGCAGCCAAACCTCCGGCGCGGGAGACTTCTACGAGCAGTACTTC; CDR3: CASSQTSGAGDFYEQYF